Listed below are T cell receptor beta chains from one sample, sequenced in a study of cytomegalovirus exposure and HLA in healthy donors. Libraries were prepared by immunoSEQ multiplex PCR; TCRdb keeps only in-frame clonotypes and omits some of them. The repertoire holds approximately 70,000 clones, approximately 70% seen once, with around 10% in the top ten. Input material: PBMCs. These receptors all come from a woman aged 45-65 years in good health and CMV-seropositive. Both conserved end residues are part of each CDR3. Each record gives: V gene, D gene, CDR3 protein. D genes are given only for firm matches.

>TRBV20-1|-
CSALSGAAQYF
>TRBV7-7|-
CASSLGGPAGTGELFF
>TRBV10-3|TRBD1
CAITGTGLYEQYF
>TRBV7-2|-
CASSLVGSTAYTDTQYF
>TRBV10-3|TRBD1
CAITQIGQGRPEAFF
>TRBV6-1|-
CASRPQGFGYEQYF
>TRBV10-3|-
CAISTGGNTIYF
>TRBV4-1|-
CASSQESGTMRGTEAFF
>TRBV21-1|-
CASSAGSYEQYF
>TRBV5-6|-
CASSYAGNSPLHF
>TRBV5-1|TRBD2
CASSDLAGGPSTDTQYF
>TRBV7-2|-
CASSLKADYSNQPQHF
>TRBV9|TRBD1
CASSAVLRDRANTPRYEQYF
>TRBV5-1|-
CASSREGLGNTIYF
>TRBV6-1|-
CASSENRQIYEQYF
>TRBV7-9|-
CASSLLGHLSSETQYF
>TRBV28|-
CASSSFLEAFF
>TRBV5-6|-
CASSLDAGWNTEAFF
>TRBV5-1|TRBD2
CASGEGGETQYF
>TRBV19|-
CASSRERRSRGYTF
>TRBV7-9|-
CASSFYRDTEAFF
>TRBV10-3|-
CAISEQGNYEQYF
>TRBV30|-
CGAGYSGNTIYF
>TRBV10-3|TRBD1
CAIKTGGRPNEKLFF
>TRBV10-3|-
CAISEGGSTDTQYF
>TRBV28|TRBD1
CASSPTGVDYGYTF
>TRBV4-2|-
CASSQDWAGPGETQYF
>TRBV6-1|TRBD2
CASSELGTSRDTQYF
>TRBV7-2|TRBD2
CASSLVLAGVVDEQYF
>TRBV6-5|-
CASFDRTYEQYF
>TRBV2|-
CASEWGLNEKLFF
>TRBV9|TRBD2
CASSTPTFAGGRHTDTQYF
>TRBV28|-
CASRTSAPGEQYF
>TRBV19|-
CASSPQVAEKLFF
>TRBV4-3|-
CASSQEGAATDTQYF
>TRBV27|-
CASRSRANLASTDTQYF
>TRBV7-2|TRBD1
CASRTDREAYEQYF
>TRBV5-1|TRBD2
CASSRAGATDTQYF
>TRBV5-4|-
CASSVSGTDTQYF
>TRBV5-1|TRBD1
CASSTQGAGWTGELFF
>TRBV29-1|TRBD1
CSVAQGANTEAFF
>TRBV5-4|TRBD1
CASSQGGGRGYTF
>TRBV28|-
CASTMGHQRETQYF
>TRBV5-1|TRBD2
CASSRPGLAGNNEQFF
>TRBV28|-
CASSSPQGTNEKLFF
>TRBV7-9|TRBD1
CASSLAGTGLLANEKLFF
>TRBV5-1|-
CASSLQIQETQYF
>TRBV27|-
CASSLDSLNEKLFF
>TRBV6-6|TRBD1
CASSSGGQENTEAFF
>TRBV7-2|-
CASSSGWNTEAFF
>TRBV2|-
CASREVRSSYNEQFF
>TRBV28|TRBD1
CASSWLVSDRGKNGYTF
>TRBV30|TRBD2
CAWGRGSGVYNEQFF
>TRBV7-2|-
CASSFAEGEQYF
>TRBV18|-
CASSPRQQTNTEAFF